These 26 T cell receptor beta chains were all obtained from the same sample, sequenced in a study of shared clonotypes between healthy human individuals. The data were produced by immunoSEQ multiplex PCR, yet TCRdb's version contains in-frame clones alone and is incomplete. The data show about 2.3 million clones, more than 80% seen once. Specimen: naive CD4+ T cells from PBMCs. Subset defined: CD45RA+ positively selected. All receptors derive from a man aged 18 to 30 in good health. Some clones in this sample may be carry-over from other donors' samples.

The chain is built from TRBV5-1 and TRBJ1-2; D is unresolved. The V end lost 0 bases, the J end lost 1 base, and 10 bases lay between the germline ends. The CDR3 totals 15 residues. CDR1 is SGHRS and CDR2 is YFSETQ in the germline V gene. CDR3 amino acids: CASSLVIGSNYGYTF. The CDR3 DNA is TGCGCCAGCAGCTTGGTGATAGGGAGTAACTATGGCTACACCTTC. Full variable domain (outside the CDR3, taken from reference TRBV5-1 and TRBJ1-2): KAGVTQTPRYLIKTRGQQVTLSCSPISGHRSVSWYQQTPGQGLQFLFEYFSETQRNKGNFPGRFSGRQFSNSRSEMNVSTLELGDSALYLCASSLVIGSNYGYTFGSGTRLTVV.

A remark on this clone: The sample holds other DNA sequences that translate to the same CDR3. The CDR3 protein is CASSLNRVETQYF. CDR3 in DNA: TGTGCCAGCAGCTTAAATAGGGTTGAGACCCAGTACTTC. The chain links TRBV7-2 to TRBJ2-5; D is unclear. Germline V gives CDR1 SGHTA, CDR2 FQGNSA. Between the trimmed V and J ends, which lost 2 bases and 5 bases, there was a span of 9 bases. This CDR3 is 13 amino acids long.

This chain uses TRBV28 with TRBJ1-2; D remains ambiguous. From germline, CDR1 is MDHEN and CDR2 SYDVKM. The CDR3 is made up of 15 amino acids. Between the trimmed V and J ends, which lost 4 bases and 5 bases, there was a span of 17 bases. CDR3 residues: CASSSYRGSVYGYTF. CDR3 in DNA: TGTGCCAGCAGTTCGTACAGAGGATCGGTATATGGCTACACCTTC.

The CDR3 protein is CSVGQRADYEQYF. The CDR3 DNA is TGCAGCGTTGGTCAACGGGCAGACTACGAGCAGTACTTC. The chain employs TRBV29-1 and TRBJ2-7; D is unresolved. The CDR3 has 13 residues. V lost 4 bases and J 3 bases, leaving 13 bases between the germline ends. Germline lookup yields CDR1 SQVTM and CDR2 ANQGSEA.

J is TRBJ1-1 and V is TRBV11-3; D is unclear. The V end was cut by 3 bases, the J end by 1 base, with 15 bases between. CDR3 length: 16 amino acids. In germline, CDR1 is SGHNT, CDR2 YENEEA. The CDR3 DNA reads as TGTGCCAGCAGCTTTTCCCGGCCCGATGGGAACACTGAAGCTTTCTTT. It codes for CASSFSRPDGNTEAFF. Full variable domain (remainder filled in from reference TRBV11-3 and TRBJ1-1): EAGVVQSPRYKIIEKKQPVAFWCNPISGHNTLYWYLQNLGQGPELLIRYENEEAVDDSQLPKDRFSAERLKGVDSTLKIQPAELGDSAVYLCASSFSRPDGNTEAFFGQGTRLTVV.

This rearrangement joins TRBV5-4 to TRBJ1-1, with 7 bases that match TRBD1. The CDR3 totals 14 residues. Germline CDR1 SGHNT, CDR2 YYREEE (reference sequence). Trimming removed 3 bases from V and 0 bases from J; junction bases left unmatched: 2. The CDR3 sequence is CASSYTGVNTEAFF. As DNA, the CDR3 is TGTGCCAGCAGCTACACAGGGGTGAACACTGAAGCTTTCTTT.

The chain is built from TRBV11-2 and TRBJ1-5, with a possible D match to TRBD1 (5 bases). Deletions cut 3 bases from V and 1 base from J, with 10 bases between. The germline V gene has CDR1 SGHAT and CDR2 FQNNGV. The CDR3 is made up of 15 amino acids. Here the CDR3 DNA reads TGTGCCAGCAGCTTCCTAGGGGACAGCAATCAGCCCCAGCATTTT. This gives the protein CASSFLGDSNQPQHF.

This chain links TRBV28 with TRBJ2-7, with D possibly TRBD2 on 7 matching bases. Germline CDR1 and CDR2: MDHEN and SYDVKM. The CDR3 consists of 15 residues. The germline V and J ends were trimmed by 5 bases and 12 bases, with 26 bases remaining between them. CDR3 nucleotide sequence: TGTGCCAGCAGTATCTACAGGGCAGGGCCGGGGAGGGGGTACTTC. This codes for CASSIYRAGPGRGYF.

The rearrangement joins TRBV18 to TRBJ2-1; 8 positions match TRBD2. Germline CDR1 reads KGHSH; CDR2 reads LQKENI. Trimming cost V 4 bases and J 2 bases; bases outside gene matches: 4. This CDR3 is 15 amino acids long. This chain's CDR3 is CASSLAGGPYNEQFF. The CDR3 DNA is TGTGCCAGCTCACTGGCGGGAGGCCCCTACAATGAGCAGTTCTTC.

This clone was picked up a small number of times. V usage is TRBV19 and J usage is TRBJ2-3, with 10 bases aligning to TRBD2. CDR3 length: 16 amino acids. Trimming at V came to 3 bases and at J to 2 bases, leaving 5 bases not matched to a gene. Germline CDR1 and CDR2: LNHDA and SQIVND (reference sequence). CDR3 nucleotides: TGTGCCAGTAGTATTGGTACTAGCGGGAACACAGATACGCAGTATTTT. This sequence encodes CASSIGTSGNTDTQYF.

The chain recombines TRBV7-2 with TRBJ2-3; D gene ambiguous. V dropped 0 bases and J dropped 4 bases, with 5 bases sitting between them. This CDR3 comprises 13 residues. Germline V gene lookup returns CDR1 SGHTA and CDR2 FQGNSA. In DNA form, the CDR3 reads TGTGCCAGCAGCTTAGCGGGGTCAGATACGCAGTATTTT. It encodes CASSLAGSDTQYF. Looking up the rest from reference TRBV7-2 and TRBJ2-3 gives the full variable domain: GAGVSQSPSNKVTEKGKDVELRCDPISGHTALYWYRQSLGQGLEFLIYFQGNSAPDKSGLPSDRFSAERTGGSVSTLTIQRTQQEDSAVYLCASSLAGSDTQYFGPGTRLTVL.

This clone came up a few times. This chain uses TRBV6-5 with TRBJ1-1; perhaps TRBD1 as D (6 bases). Trimming pared 6 bases from V and 4 bases from J, leaving 12 bases between. CDR1 MNHEY and CDR2 SVGAGI come from the germline V gene. CDR3 length: 13 residues. The CDR3 loop is CASRVDRRTEAFF. The CDR3 nucleotides read TGTGCCAGCAGAGTCGACAGGCGCACTGAAGCTTTCTTT.

This chain joins TRBV5-1 and TRBJ1-1; no firm D call. Germline V lookup: CDR1 SGHRS, CDR2 YFSETQ. This CDR3 spans 14 amino acids. V lost 5 bases to trimming and J lost 5 bases, with 16 bases between them. In DNA, the CDR3 is TGCGCCAGCAGGATCGCATTCGAAGGGACTGAAGCTTTCTTT. The encoded protein is CASRIAFEGTEAFF.

In the case of this clone: Other DNA sequences in this sample translate to the same CDR3. V gene TRBV7-9 combines with J gene TRBJ1-2; D may be TRBD1 (5 bases). The CDR3 is 13 residues long. CDR1 and CDR2 from the germline V gene are SEHNR and FQNEAQ (reference sequence). Trimming took off 5 bases at V and 5 bases at J, with 12 bases between the two ends. Here the CDR3 reads CASSPQGGYGYTF. DNA for the CDR3: TGTGCCAGCAGCCCCCAGGGAGGGTATGGCTACACCTTC.

V and J are TRBV28 and TRBJ2-4; D may match TRBD1 or TRBD2 (5 bases each). Trimming stripped 4 bases from V and 6 bases from J, with 10 bases between. CDR1 and CDR2 from the germline V gene are MDHEN and SYDVKM. The CDR3 loop spans 13 amino acids. CDR3 bases: TGTGCCAGCAGTTCGGGGCCGGGAAACATTCAGTACTTC. Amino acids: CASSSGPGNIQYF. Drawing the rest from reference TRBV28 and TRBJ2-4, the complete variable domain is DVKVTQSSRYLVKRTGEKVFLECVQDMDHENMFWYRQDPGLGLRLIYFSYDVKMKEKGDIPEGYSVSREKKERFSLILESASTNQTSMYLCASSSGPGNIQYFGAGTRLSVL.

This chain connects TRBV30 to TRBJ2-7; tentatively, D is TRBD1 (5 bases). The ends were cut back, 0 bases at V and 5 bases at J, with 11 bases in the middle. In germline, CDR1 is GTSNPN, CDR2 SVGIG (reference sequence). CDR3 length: 13 amino acids. The CDR3 sequence: CAWSVRSRDEQYF. The CDR3 bases are TGTGCCTGGAGTGTACGGTCCAGGGACGAGCAGTACTTC.

A remark on this clone: Distinct nucleotide sequences in the sample also encode this CDR3. V is TRBV18 and J is TRBJ2-5; TRBD1 matches 7 bases. CDR1 is KGHSH, CDR2 LQKENI, per germline. V gave up 3 bases and J gave up 2 bases; unmatched junction bases: 6. The CDR3 is made up of 15 amino acids. The CDR3 sequence: CASSPPGTAQETQYF. The CDR3 coding sequence is TGTGCCAGCTCACCTCCGGGGACAGCTCAAGAGACCCAGTACTTC.

The rearrangement links TRBV7-9 to TRBJ2-1; 9 bases fit TRBD2. Trimming at V came to 6 bases and at J to 6 bases, leaving 9 bases not matched to a gene. CDR1 SEHNR and CDR2 FQNEAQ come from the germline V gene (reference sequence). The CDR3 is 15 residues long. The CDR3 coding sequence is TGTGCCAGCAGAGCGGGACTAGCTGGCCTCAATGAGCAGTTCTTC. Residues: CASRAGLAGLNEQFF. Full variable domain (remainder filled in from reference TRBV7-9 and TRBJ2-1): DTGVSQNPRHKITKRGQNVTFRCDPISEHNRLYWYRQTLGQGPEFLTYFQNEAQLEKSRLLSDRFSAERPKGSFSTLEIQRTEQGDSAMYLCASRAGLAGLNEQFFGPGTRLTVL.

The chain is built from TRBV5-6 and TRBJ1-4; TRBD1 aligns across 8 bases. The V and J ends lost 1 base and 4 bases, in that order; junction bases with no gene match: 3. Germline V lookup: CDR1 SGHDT, CDR2 YYEEEE. There are 15 residues in the CDR3. CDR3: CASSLYGQGNEKLFF. CDR3 bases: TGTGCCAGCAGCTTGTATGGACAGGGTAATGAAAAACTGTTTTTT. The variable domain in full, completed from reference TRBV5-6 and TRBJ1-4, reads DAGVTQSPTHLIKTRGQQVTLRCSPKSGHDTVSWYQQALGQGPQFIFQYYEEEERQRGNFPDRFSGHQFPNYSSELNVNALLLGDSALYLCASSLYGQGNEKLFFGSGTQLSVL.

The chain joins TRBV7-3 to TRBJ2-2; D perhaps matches TRBD2 (5 bases). The CDR3 runs 18 residues. Germline V gives CDR1 SGHTA, CDR2 FQGTGA. Trimming took 2 bases from V and 5 from J, leaving 21 bases between them. The CDR3: CASSLEGAGMRTTGELFF. The CDR3 coding sequence is TGTGCCAGCAGCTTAGAGGGTGCGGGCATGCGAACAACCGGGGAGCTGTTTTTT.

In regard to this clone: Other nucleotide sequences from this sample produce the same CDR3. The gene calls are TRBV9 and TRBJ2-7, with 9 nucleotides matching TRBD1. The CDR3 is made up of 15 amino acids. From germline, CDR1 is SGDLS and CDR2 YYNGEE. V gave up 3 bases and J gave up 2 bases; unmatched junction bases: 6. CDR3 sequence (DNA): TGTGCCAGCAGCGCGGGGACAGGGAGAACCTACGAGCAGTACTTC. It encodes CASSAGTGRTYEQYF.

This chain uses TRBV5-1 with TRBJ1-4; D remains ambiguous. In germline, CDR1 is SGHRS, CDR2 YFSETQ. Trimming shortened V by 0 bases and J by 3 bases, and 9 bases separated the two germline ends. The CDR3 is made up of 15 amino acids. CDR3 in DNA: TGCGCCAGCAGCTTGGCCCGGCAGCCTAATGAAAAACTGTTTTTT. It translates to CASSLARQPNEKLFF.

This chain links TRBV11-3 with TRBJ2-1; 10 bases are shared with TRBD2. Germline trimming cut 0 bases from V and 7 bases from J; bases unmatched to any gene: 15. CDR1 and CDR2 (germline): SGHNT, YENEEA. This CDR3 has 19 residues. The CDR3 nucleotides read TGTGCCAGCAGCTTAGAGGGACCTACCTCTAGCGGGAGTGGGAATGAGCAGTTCTTC. This translates into CASSLEGPTSSGSGNEQFF. The variable domain in full, completed from reference TRBV11-3 and TRBJ2-1, reads EAGVVQSPRYKIIEKKQPVAFWCNPISGHNTLYWYLQNLGQGPELLIRYENEEAVDDSQLPKDRFSAERLKGVDSTLKIQPAELGDSAVYLCASSLEGPTSSGSGNEQFFGPGTRLTVL.

The chain links TRBV10-3 to TRBJ2-5, with D unresolved. The CDR3 totals 12 residues. Germline CDR1 and CDR2: ENHRY and SYGVKD. V was pared by 0 bases and J by 9 bases, with 8 bases between. DNA of the CDR3: TGTGCCATCAGTGAGTCAATGGGCTCCCAGTACTTC. Its protein is CAISESMGSQYF.

J is TRBJ2-7 and V is TRBV28; either TRBD1 or TRBD2 may supply D (6 bases each). The length of the CDR3 is 14 residues. Germline V gives CDR1 MDHEN, CDR2 SYDVKM. V was pared by 8 bases and J by 2 bases, with 16 bases between. The CDR3 bases are TGTGCCAGCCGAGGCGGGGACATCCCCTACGAGCAGTACTTC. This translates into CASRGGDIPYEQYF. Combining the CDR3 with reference TRBV28 and TRBJ2-7 gives the whole variable domain DVKVTQSSRYLVKRTGEKVFLECVQDMDHENMFWYRQDPGLGLRLIYFSYDVKMKEKGDIPEGYSVSREKKERFSLILESASTNQTSMYLCASRGGDIPYEQYFGPGTRLTVT.

The chain carries TRBV28 and TRBJ2-2; the match to TRBD2 covers 10 bases. In germline, CDR1 is MDHEN, CDR2 SYDVKM. There are 21 residues in the CDR3. The V segment lost 6 bases and the J segment 2 bases; nucleotides outside the gene matches: 21. Written as DNA, the CDR3 is TGTGCCAGCAGGAAAACTAGCGGGGCGTCCCGGTTAGTGTCTAACACCGGGGAGCTGTTTTTT. It encodes CASRKTSGASRLVSNTGELFF.